Each of the 22 T cell receptor beta chains below was sequenced from the same sample in a study of CD8 T cells in ankylosing spondylitis. TCRdb re-called the 5' RACE reads through MiXCR, storing one row per CDR3 protein. The data hold some 42,000 distinct CDR3 sequences, with around 2.9% observed a single time. The sample taken for sequencing was blood, either unsorted or a sorted T cell fraction (not recorded which). Source of these receptors: a male donor with ankylosing spondylitis or in good health (not recorded which).

At least ten counts were recorded for this clonotype. The genes are TRBV9 and TRBJ2-5, with a possible D match to TRBD2 (6 bases). CDR1 is SGDLS, CDR2 YYNGEE, per germline. The V and J ends lost 2 bases and 1 base respectively, with 9 bases between them. CDR3 length: 14 residues. The CDR3 region has the DNA TGTGCCAGCAGCGTTTACGGGGGCCAAGAGACCCAGTACTTC. Protein product: CASSVYGGQETQYF.

This clonotype was picked up many times. The chain combines TRBV9 with TRBJ1-1; 8 bases align to TRBD1. Looked up from germline, CDR1 is SGDLS and CDR2 is YYNGEE. This CDR3 has 14 residues. The ends lost 3 bases at V and 5 bases at J; junction bases unmatched: 6. CDR3 residues: CASSASTGGTEAFF. The CDR3 DNA is TGTGCCAGCAGCGCAAGTACAGGGGGGACTGAAGCTTTCTTT.

This clonotype was detected many times. This sequence joins TRBV9 and TRBJ2-1; the match to TRBD2 covers 8 bases. V shed 5 bases, J shed 0 bases, and the junction held 7 bases outside the gene matches. Germline V CDR1 and CDR2: SGDLS, YYNGEE. The CDR3 consists of 16 residues. CDR3 DNA: TGTGCCAGCAGTTTTTCTAGCGGGCACTCCTACAATGAGCAGTTCTTC. Translation: CASSFSSGHSYNEQFF.

This clonotype was seen repeatedly, ten times or more. The chain uses TRBV9 and TRBJ1-1; D remains unclear. Per the germline V gene, CDR1 is SGDLS and CDR2 is YYNGEE. CDR3 length: 11 residues. Deletions cut 4 bases from V and 3 bases from J, with 4 bases between. The CDR3 DNA is TGTGCCAGCAGCCCTCACACTGAAGCTTTCTTT. This encodes CASSPHTEAFF.

At least ten counts were recorded for this clonotype. The chain combines TRBV9 with TRBJ2-1; possibly TRBD1 or TRBD2 for D (5 bases each). This CDR3 has 17 amino acids. CDR1 SGDLS and CDR2 YYNGEE come from the germline V gene. V lost 0 bases and J lost 3, with 16 bases in between. The CDR3 region is CASSVGGVNSHYNEQFF. The CDR3 bases are TGTGCCAGCAGCGTAGGAGGGGTAAACTCCCACTACAATGAGCAGTTCTTC.

This clonotype has a count of ten or more. The J gene is TRBJ1-2, the V gene TRBV9, with D unresolved. Germline V gene data show CDR1 as SGDLS and CDR2 as YYNGEE. Deletions cut 0 bases from V and 7 bases from J, with 7 bases between. CDR3 length: 12 amino acids. The CDR3: CASSVVGSGYTF. As DNA, the CDR3 is TGTGCCAGCAGCGTAGTTGGGTCTGGCTACACCTTC. Together with reference TRBV9 and TRBJ1-2, the CDR3 gives the full variable domain: DSGVTQTPKHLITATGQRVTLRCSPRSGDLSVYWYQQSLDQGLQFLIQYYNGEERAKGNILERFSAQQFPDLHSELNLSSLELGDSALYFCASSVVGSGYTFGSGTRLTVV.

This clonotype was detected many times. The rearrangement uses TRBV9 and TRBJ1-3; TRBD1 matches at 9 bases. J gave up 4 bases and V 0 bases, and 5 bases lay outside the gene matches. The CDR3 totals 16 residues. Germline CDR1 is SGDLS and CDR2 is YYNGEE. The DNA for the CDR3 is TGTGCCAGCAGCGTAGACCCAGGGACAGGGGGAAACACCATATATTTT. It encodes CASSVDPGTGGNTIYF.

Many counts were recorded for this clonotype. V is TRBV9 and J is TRBJ2-7, with 11 positions matching TRBD1. The CDR3 is made up of 16 amino acids. Germline values: CDR1 SGDLS, CDR2 YYNGEE. The V segment lost 3 bases and the J segment 7 bases; nucleotides outside the gene matches: 12. Here the CDR3 reads CASSGSGTGGLGEQYF. As DNA, the CDR3 is TGTGCCAGCAGCGGCTCCGGGACAGGGGGATTAGGTGAGCAGTACTTC. Full variable domain (outside the CDR3, taken from reference TRBV9 and TRBJ2-7): DSGVTQTPKHLITATGQRVTLRCSPRSGDLSVYWYQQSLDQGLQFLIQYYNGEERAKGNILERFSAQQFPDLHSELNLSSLELGDSALYFCASSGSGTGGLGEQYFGPGTRLTVT.

In this sample, this clonotype turned up many times. The chain combines TRBV9 with TRBJ1-2; D uncertain. There are 13 residues in the CDR3. Germline V gene sequence: CDR1 SGDLS, CDR2 YYNGEE. V lost 1 base and J lost 0, with 4 bases in between. The CDR3 DNA is TGTGCCAGCAGCGTACTGGCTAACTATGGCTACACCTTC. It translates to CASSVLANYGYTF.

The table lists this clonotype with many counts. V usage is TRBV9 and J usage is TRBJ1-2; TRBD1 is a possible D gene (5 bases). CDR1 is SGDLS, CDR2 YYNGEE, per germline. This CDR3 comprises 19 residues. Trimming cost V 3 bases and J 8 bases, with 32 bases left between them. CDR3: CASSAHPSPAQYRGDGYTF. Here the CDR3 DNA reads TGTGCCAGCAGCGCACACCCTTCGCCCGCCCAGTACCGCGGGGACGGCTACACCTTC.

The table lists this clonotype with many counts. The V and J genes are TRBV9 and TRBJ2-7; D not certain. V was trimmed by 3 bases and J by 3 bases, leaving 10 bases between them. The CDR3 has 13 amino acids. In germline, CDR1 is SGDLS, CDR2 YYNGEE. The CDR3 here is CASSGGVSYEQYF. CDR3 DNA: TGTGCCAGCAGCGGAGGAGTCAGCTACGAGCAGTACTTC.

This clonotype has a count of ten or more. The chain employs TRBV9 and TRBJ2-7; TRBD2 is a possible D gene (6 bases). CDR3 length: 15 residues. The V gene lost 2 bases and the J gene lost 1 base, with 13 bases spanning the gap. Germline CDR1 and CDR2: SGDLS and YYNGEE. The CDR3 DNA reads TGTGCCAGCAGCGTTCACACCGGGACTTCCTACGAGCAGTACTTC. Translated, it gives CASSVHTGTSYEQYF. The full variable domain, its missing parts supplied by reference TRBV9 and TRBJ2-7, is DSGVTQTPKHLITATGQRVTLRCSPRSGDLSVYWYQQSLDQGLQFLIQYYNGEERAKGNILERFSAQQFPDLHSELNLSSLELGDSALYFCASSVHTGTSYEQYFGPGTRLTVT.

This clonotype occurred many times. The chain couples TRBV9 to TRBJ2-7, with a possible D match to TRBD2 (5 bases). Germline V gives CDR1 SGDLS, CDR2 YYNGEE. This CDR3 spans 15 amino acids. Trimming cost V 0 bases and J 3 bases, with 13 bases left between them. The CDR3 is CASSVDSGKGYEQYF. The CDR3 bases are TGTGCCAGCAGCGTAGATTCGGGGAAAGGCTACGAGCAGTACTTC.

This clonotype was counted many times. V gene TRBV9 combines with J gene TRBJ2-2; D gene unclear. The CDR3 totals 15 residues. Germline V CDR1 and CDR2: SGDLS, YYNGEE. V shed 4 bases and J shed 6 bases, with 16 bases lying between them. The chain's CDR3 is CASSPRVGSSGELFF. The CDR3 bases are TGTGCCAGCAGCCCCCGAGTTGGGTCGTCCGGGGAGCTGTTTTTT.

This clonotype was detected many times. The chain carries TRBV9 and TRBJ2-4; 7 bases map to TRBD2. The germline gives CDR1 SGDLS, CDR2 YYNGEE. The V segment lost 0 bases and the J segment 4 bases; nucleotides outside the gene matches: 7. There are 16 residues in the CDR3. As DNA, the CDR3 is TGTGCCAGCAGCGTAGGGTGGGAGGGCCTAAAAAACATTCAGTACTTC. The encoded protein is CASSVGWEGLKNIQYF.

This clonotype was counted at least ten times. This chain connects TRBV9 to TRBJ2-7; a possible D gene is TRBD1 (6 bases). Germline CDR1 is SGDLS and CDR2 is YYNGEE. The germline V and J ends were trimmed by 4 bases and 5 bases, with 19 bases remaining between them. The CDR3 consists of 15 residues. CDR3 in amino acids: CASSPRTDPGNEQYF. For the CDR3, the DNA is TGTGCCAGCAGCCCCCGGACAGATCCGGGGAACGAGCAGTACTTC.

This clonotype showed up many times. The genes are TRBV9 and TRBJ2-2; tentative D call: TRBD1 (6 bases). Trimming shortened V by 3 bases and J by 1 base, and 13 bases separated the two germline ends. Germline-derived CDR1 and CDR2 are SGDLS and YYNGEE. There are 16 residues in the CDR3. The CDR3 reads CASSDIQGGNTGELFF. The CDR3, as DNA: TGTGCCAGCAGCGATATACAGGGTGGGAACACCGGGGAGCTGTTTTTT.

This clonotype was recorded at least ten times. The chain joins TRBV9 to TRBJ2-1, with D perhaps TRBD2 (6 bases). Trimming took 3 bases from V and 5 from J, leaving 12 bases between them. This CDR3 spans 14 amino acids. Looked up from germline, CDR1 is SGDLS and CDR2 is YYNGEE. CDR3 DNA: TGTGCCAGCAGCGCCAGTTGGGGGGACAATGAGCAGTTCTTC. Encoded protein: CASSASWGDNEQFF.

This clonotype was recorded many times. V is TRBV9 and J is TRBJ2-3; the match to TRBD2 covers 14 bases. V dropped 4 bases and J dropped 4; count of bases not matched to a gene: 8. CDR3 length: 17 amino acids. Germline V gene sequence: CDR1 SGDLS, CDR2 YYNGEE. The CDR3 loop is CASSRSRLAGGSDTQYF. The CDR3 nucleotides are TGTGCCAGCAGCCGATCTCGACTAGCGGGAGGGTCAGATACGCAGTATTTT.

This clonotype showed up many times. CDR3 residues: CASSEGPGTSSGNTIYF. As DNA, the CDR3 is TGTGCCAGCAGCGAGGGGCCCGGGACGTCCTCTGGAAACACCATATATTTT. The chain links TRBV9 to TRBJ1-3; weak D call: TRBD1 (5 bases). V was shortened by 3 bases and J by 0 bases, with 16 bases between the two germline ends. The CDR3 loop spans 17 amino acids. Looked up from germline, CDR1 is SGDLS and CDR2 is YYNGEE.

This clonotype was seen many times. The chain joins TRBV9 to TRBJ2-1; no clear D gene. The V gene's germline CDR1 is SGDLS and CDR2 YYNGEE. The V end lost 0 bases, the J end lost 7 bases, and 14 bases lay between the germline ends. This CDR3 comprises 15 residues. CDR3 coding DNA: TGTGCCAGCAGCGTAGGTAATAGGGTAGGAAATGAGCAGTTCTTC. This codes for CASSVGNRVGNEQFF. The variable domain in full, with the rest retrieved from reference TRBV9 and TRBJ2-1, is DSGVTQTPKHLITATGQRVTLRCSPRSGDLSVYWYQQSLDQGLQFLIQYYNGEERAKGNILERFSAQQFPDLHSELNLSSLELGDSALYFCASSVGNRVGNEQFFGPGTRLTVL.

Ten or more counts support this clonotype. V gene TRBV9 combines with J gene TRBJ1-1; D remains ambiguous. In germline, CDR1 is SGDLS, CDR2 YYNGEE. Trimming cost V 4 bases and J 1 base, with 14 bases left between them. The CDR3 has 15 residues. CDR3: CASSLEGATNTEAFF. CDR3 coding DNA: TGTGCCAGCAGCCTCGAAGGAGCAACGAACACTGAAGCTTTCTTT.